The sequence of this T cell receptor (beta chain) was determined in a study of CD8 T cells in Susac syndrome. The CDR3 is made up of 13 amino acids. V was cut by 1 base and J by 3 bases, with 7 bases left in between. CDR1 and CDR2 from the germline V gene are SGHVS and FQNEAQ. A quantity of about 0.5 to 1 ug RNA underwent reverse transcription using random hexamers. One entry per CDR3 protein, called by TCRdb with MiXCR from the immunoSEQ multiplex PCR reads. In the table there are 120,000 or so distinct CDR3 sequences, around 94% of which are singletons. The receptor was isolated from a human donor in good health. J is TRBJ2-7 and V is TRBV7-8; D is uncertain. Input material: CD4+ T cells from PBMCs. CDR3 loop: CASSLGAGYEQYF. The CDR3 DNA reads TGTGCCAGCAGCTTAGGGGCCGGCTACGAGCAGTACTTC.